The rows below give T cell receptor beta chains drawn from one sample of a study of blood T cell repertoires in COVID-19. The assay was immunoSEQ multiplex PCR, and TCRdb's table has in-frame clones only and misses some. The repertoire holds about 320,000 clones, about 85% seen once, with about 1.9% in the top ten. Specimen: PBMCs or T cells enriched from blood (not recorded which). These receptors were taken from a woman in her 30s who had been exposed to COVID-19. The CDR3 runs from the conserved cysteine through the conserved F or W. The D gene is left open where the match is weak. Some rows have no size entry. The others give once, few or many, or a class for an expanded clone.

D: -
size: -
V: TRBV30
J: TRBJ1-6
CDR3: CAWSVDRSSYNSPLHF
DNA: TGTGCCTGGAGTGTGGATAGGAGCTCCTATAATTCACCCCTCCACTTT

D: TRBD1
size: few
V: TRBV28
J: TRBJ1-4
CDR3: CGSRDSLLEKLFF
DNA: TGTGGGAGCCGGGACAGCCTTCTTGAAAAACTGTTTTTT

D: TRBD1
size: -
V: TRBV7-9
J: TRBJ1-3
CDR3: CASSLRTGVGNTIYF
DNA: TGTGCCAGCAGCTTAAGGACAGGGGTTGGAAACACCATATATTTT

D: TRBD2
size: -
V: TRBV15
J: TRBJ2-5
CDR3: CATSRVAGGIVRQETQYF
DNA: TGTGCCACCAGCAGAGTGGCGGGGGGGATAGTACGACAAGAGACCCAGTACTTC

D: TRBD1
size: -
V: TRBV5-1
J: TRBJ2-5
CDR3: CASSLEGQGARETQYF
DNA: TGCGCCAGCAGCTTGGAGGGACAGGGGGCGCGGGAGACCCAGTACTTC

D: -
size: once
V: TRBV12-3/TRBV12-4
J: TRBJ1-1
CDR3: CASSRIQGGGAFF
DNA: TGTGCCAGCAGTAGGATACAGGGCGGAGGAGCTTTCTTT

D: -
size: -
V: TRBV28
J: TRBJ2-5
CDR3: CASGRETQYF
DNA: TGTGCCAGCGGGAGGGAGACCCAGTACTTC

D: -
size: -
V: TRBV5-1
J: TRBJ1-3
CDR3: CASSPGYVSGNTIYF
DNA: TGCGCCAGCAGCCCGGGATATGTCTCTGGAAACACCATATATTTT

D: TRBD1
size: -
V: TRBV28
J: TRBJ2-7
CDR3: CASSRGGWEQYF
DNA: TGTGCCAGCAGTCGAGGGGGCTGGGAGCAGTACTTC

D: TRBD2
size: -
V: TRBV5-1
J: TRBJ2-1
CDR3: CASSFNSGGYNEQFF
DNA: TGCGCCAGCAGCTTCAATAGCGGGGGATACAATGAGCAGTTCTTC

D: -
size: -
V: TRBV19
J: TRBJ1-6
CDR3: CASSSPPGHYNSPLHF
DNA: TGTGCCAGTAGTTCTCCGCCGGGACACTACAATTCACCCCTCCACTTT

D: -
size: -
V: TRBV12-3/TRBV12-4
J: TRBJ1-1
CDR3: CASSLLNTEAFF
DNA: TGTGCCAGCAGTCTACTGAACACTGAAGCTTTCTTT

D: -
size: once
V: TRBV10-2
J: TRBJ1-3
CDR3: CASSDPAGEGNTIYF
DNA: TGCGCCAGCAGTGATCCAGCCGGGGAAGGAAACACCATATATTTT

D: -
size: -
V: TRBV27
J: TRBJ2-1
CDR3: CASSLAIWAGLSSYNEQFF
DNA: TGTGCCAGCAGTTTAGCCATCTGGGCGGGCCTTAGCTCCTACAATGAGCAGTTCTTC

D: TRBD2
size: many
V: TRBV20-1
J: TRBJ2-3
CDR3: CSASIAGGADTQYF
DNA: TGCAGTGCTAGTATAGCGGGGGGTGCAGATACGCAGTATTTT

D: -
size: -
V: TRBV5-4
J: TRBJ2-5
CDR3: CASSLTGVGETQYF
DNA: TGTGCCAGCAGCTTGACAGGCGTAGGAGAGACCCAGTACTTC

D: TRBD2
size: few
V: TRBV5-4
J: TRBJ2-7
CDR3: CASSFSGGAYEQYF
DNA: TGTGCCAGCAGCTTTAGCGGGGGGGCATACGAGCAGTACTTC

D: TRBD1
size: -
V: TRBV7-2
J: TRBJ1-6
CDR3: CASSPGQGYSPLHF
DNA: TGTGCCAGCAGCCCGGGACAGGGCTATTCACCCCTCCACTTT

D: TRBD2
size: many
V: TRBV28
J: TRBJ2-3
CDR3: CASSPLTSVRDTQYF
DNA: TGTGCCAGCAGTCCACTGACTAGCGTACGAGATACGCAGTATTTT

D: -
size: -
V: TRBV28
J: TRBJ1-5
CDR3: CASSLSPGVSNQPQHF
DNA: TGTGCCAGCAGTTTATCCCCGGGGGTTAGCAATCAGCCCCAGCATTTT

D: -
size: -
V: TRBV23-1
J: TRBJ2-7
CDR3: CASSQSPPYRSSYEQYF
DNA: TGCGCCAGCAGTCAATCCCCCCCCTATAGGAGCTCCTACGAGCAGTACTTC

D: -
size: -
V: TRBV28
J: TRBJ1-5
CDR3: CASRSQNSNQPQHF
DNA: TGTGCCAGCAGATCTCAGAATAGCAATCAGCCCCAGCATTTT

D: -
size: -
V: TRBV5-5
J: TRBJ2-7
CDR3: CASSDRPYEQYF
DNA: TGTGCCAGCAGCGACAGACCCTACGAGCAGTACTTC

D: -
size: -
V: TRBV28
J: TRBJ2-3
CDR3: CASRPPGAGTDTQYF
DNA: TGTGCCAGCAGACCCCCCGGGGCGGGGACAGATACGCAGTATTTT

D: -
size: -
V: TRBV27
J: TRBJ2-4
CDR3: CASRSTGYENIQYF
DNA: TGTGCCAGCAGATCTACGGGTTACGAAAACATTCAGTACTTC

D: -
size: -
V: TRBV4-1
J: TRBJ1-2
CDR3: CASSPGGDYIYGYTF
DNA: TGCGCCAGCAGCCCGGGGGGGGATTATATCTATGGCTACACCTTC

D: TRBD1
size: -
V: TRBV6-5
J: TRBJ2-3
CDR3: CASSYRDRGLLSTQYF
DNA: TGTGCCAGCAGTTACCGGGACAGGGGGCTGCTAAGTACGCAGTATTTT

D: -
size: -
V: TRBV30
J: TRBJ2-5
CDR3: CAWSVLRGAGETQYF
DNA: TGTGCCTGGAGTGTACTTCGGGGGGCCGGAGAGACCCAGTACTTC

D: TRBD1
size: once
V: TRBV6-5
J: TRBJ1-3
CDR3: CASSFSTGHGNTIYF
DNA: TGTGCCAGCAGTTTTTCGACAGGGCATGGAAACACCATATATTTT

D: -
size: many
V: TRBV18
J: TRBJ1-4
CDR3: CASAPDATNEKLFF
DNA: TGTGCCAGCGCCCCAGATGCAACTAATGAAAAACTGTTTTTT

D: TRBD1
size: -
V: TRBV4-1
J: TRBJ2-6
CDR3: CASSQETGLGSGANVLTF
DNA: TGCGCCAGCAGCCAAGAGACAGGGCTAGGATCTGGGGCCAACGTCCTGACTTTC

D: TRBD2
size: many
V: TRBV27
J: TRBJ2-6
CDR3: CASLGRRSGANVLTF
DNA: TGTGCCAGCCTCGGGAGGCGCTCTGGGGCCAACGTCCTGACTTTC

D: TRBD1
size: few
V: TRBV30
J: TRBJ2-4
CDR3: CAWSDWDRKNIQYF
DNA: TGTGCCTGGAGTGATTGGGACAGGAAAAACATTCAGTACTTC

D: -
size: medium-sized
V: TRBV24-1
J: TRBJ2-1
CDR3: CATSDSFHEQFF
DNA: TGTGCCACCAGTGACTCCTTTCATGAGCAGTTCTTC

D: -
size: -
V: TRBV7-3
J: TRBJ2-1
CDR3: CASSLSYWAPASNEQFF
DNA: TGTGCCAGCAGCTTAAGTTATTGGGCCCCCGCGTCCAATGAGCAGTTCTTC

D: TRBD1
size: -
V: TRBV6-2/TRBV6-3
J: TRBJ2-2
CDR3: CASSLTGGSTGELFF
DNA: TGTGCCAGCAGTCTTACAGGGGGCAGTACCGGGGAGCTGTTTTTT

D: TRBD1
size: -
V: TRBV4-3
J: TRBJ1-2
CDR3: CASSQSGTGLGYTF
DNA: TGCGCCAGCAGCCAATCCGGGACAGGGCTTGGCTACACCTTC

D: -
size: many
V: TRBV2
J: TRBJ1-2
CDR3: CASERSLKEGYTF
DNA: TGTGCCAGCGAGAGAAGTCTCAAGGAGGGCTACACCTTC

D: -
size: -
V: TRBV3-1/TRBV3-2
J: TRBJ2-5
CDR3: CASTTGEQETQYF
DNA: TGTGCCAGCACCACAGGTGAACAAGAGACCCAGTACTTC

D: -
size: -
V: TRBV28
J: TRBJ1-2
CDR3: CASSTETDYGYTF
DNA: TGTGCCAGCAGTACCGAGACAGACTATGGCTACACCTTC

D: -
size: -
V: TRBV19
J: TRBJ2-7
CDR3: CASSGINRAEQYF
DNA: TGTGCCAGTAGTGGGATAAACAGGGCCGAGCAGTACTTC

D: -
size: -
V: TRBV27
J: TRBJ1-2
CDR3: CASSLQGEYGYTF
DNA: TGTGCCAGCAGTTTACAGGGTGAATATGGCTACACCTTC

D: -
size: -
V: TRBV5-4
J: TRBJ2-1
CDR3: CASSLALTGPYNEQFF
DNA: TGTGCCAGCAGCTTGGCCCTGACAGGCCCCTACAATGAGCAGTTCTTC

D: -
size: -
V: TRBV6-2/TRBV6-3
J: TRBJ2-3
CDR3: CASSYQGHTDTQYF
DNA: TGTGCCAGCAGTTACCAGGGTCACACAGATACGCAGTATTTT

D: -
size: -
V: TRBV15
J: TRBJ2-3
CDR3: CATSRREFTDTQYF
DNA: TGTGCCACCAGCAGGAGGGAGTTCACAGATACGCAGTATTTT

D: -
size: few
V: TRBV6-1
J: TRBJ1-1
CDR3: CASSERETEAFF
DNA: TGTGCCAGCAGTGAACGGGAGACCGAAGCTTTCTTT

D: -
size: -
V: TRBV7-2
J: TRBJ2-7
CDR3: CASSFGTFQYEQYF
DNA: TGTGCCAGCAGCTTCGGGACATTTCAGTACGAGCAGTACTTC

D: -
size: -
V: TRBV7-9
J: TRBJ2-3
CDR3: CASIPGTLADTQYF
DNA: TGTGCCAGCATCCCCGGGACTCTAGCAGATACGCAGTATTTT

D: -
size: -
V: TRBV7-3
J: TRBJ1-1
CDR3: CASRRDANTEAFF
DNA: TGTGCCAGCAGGCGGGACGCAAACACTGAAGCTTTCTTT

D: TRBD1
size: -
V: TRBV2
J: TRBJ1-1
CDR3: CASRVDRGGKNTEAFF
DNA: TGTGCCAGCAGGGTAGACAGGGGGGGGAAGAACACTGAAGCTTTCTTT

D: TRBD1
size: -
V: TRBV5-1
J: TRBJ1-6
CDR3: CASREGTGGSYNSPLHF
DNA: TGCGCCAGCAGGGAAGGGACAGGGGGTTCCTATAATTCACCCCTCCACTTT

D: TRBD1
size: once
V: TRBV9
J: TRBJ1-1
CDR3: CASSVEDRELTEAFF
DNA: TGTGCCAGCAGCGTAGAGGACAGGGAATTAACTGAAGCTTTCTTT

D: -
size: once
V: TRBV7-3
J: TRBJ2-2
CDR3: CASSLLSGSNTGELFF
DNA: TGTGCCAGCAGCTTATTGAGCGGGTCGAACACCGGGGAGCTGTTTTTT

D: -
size: -
V: TRBV30
J: TRBJ1-1
CDR3: CAWTEIDSLNTEAFF
DNA: TGTGCCTGGACGGAAATAGACAGTTTGAACACTGAAGCTTTCTTT